This entry lists 4 T cell receptor beta chains sequenced from one sample in a study of technical replicates of blood from four donors. Here immunoSEQ multiplex PCR was the method, and the copy in TCRdb shows in-frame clones only, minus some. The data show approximately 75,000 clones, about nine tenths seen once. Sequencing was done on a sample of T cells isolated from PBMCs. These receptors were taken from a human donor in good health.

The genes are TRBV2 and TRBJ2-2; D possibly corresponds to TRBD1 (6 bases). Germline lookup yields CDR1 SNHLY and CDR2 FYNNEI. There are 14 residues in the CDR3. V was cut by 10 bases and J by 4 bases, with 16 bases left in between. The CDR3 nucleotides are TGTGCCACAAAGGGGGACCTCATCACCGGGGAGCTGTTTTTT. Its protein product is CATKGDLITGELFF.

J is TRBJ2-5 and V is TRBV6-5, with TRBD1 matching over 7 bases. The V and J ends lost 1 base and 5 bases, in that order; junction bases with no gene match: 1. Germline-derived CDR1 and CDR2 are MNHEY and SVGAGI. This CDR3 comprises 13 residues. The CDR3 loop reads CASSYLQGETQYF. The CDR3, as DNA: TGTGCCAGCAGTTACTTACAGGGGGAGACCCAGTACTTC.

The chain carries TRBV6-5 and TRBJ1-1, with D maybe TRBD1 (5 bases). The germline gives CDR1 MNHEY, CDR2 SVGAGI. The CDR3 is 14 residues long. V dropped 5 bases and J dropped 2 bases, with 12 bases sitting between them. In nucleotides, the CDR3 is TGTGCCAGCAGTCTACAGGTTTCAAACACTGAAGCTTTCTTT. Protein: CASSLQVSNTEAFF.

The CDR3 DNA is TGTGCCAGCAGCAAGTGGAGGGGGAGCGGGAGGAAGTCCTACGAGCAGTACTTC. This codes for CASSKWRGSGRKSYEQYF. The V call is TRBV21-1, the J call TRBJ2-7; no check of the table's D call, TRBD2, against the DNA was made. TRBV21-1 is marked as a pseudogene. There are 18 residues in the CDR3.